This entry is about one TCR beta chain. The antigen remains undetermined. The data belong to a study of cytomegalovirus exposure and HLA in healthy donors. Study-level points and caveats: It was 150 to 200 TCR beta chains that were listed as cytomegalovirus-associated. A link between a missense DCLRE1C variant and TCR beta V- and J-gene trimming emerged from a later analysis. Exclusion applied to some V segments, including TRBV6-2 and TRBV6-3, as they were indistinguishable.

V was pared by 2 bases and J by 11 bases, with 12 bases between. The CDR3 length is 11 residues. Germline V lookup: CDR1 SQVTM, CDR2 ANQGSEA. PCR used 60 Vbeta primers and 13 Jbeta primers. Clones were sequenced by immunoSEQ multiplex PCR, and TCRdb holds only the in-frame ones, with some missing. The sample comprises roughly 76,000 clones, 65% to 80% of which are singletons, and roughly 2.5% rests with the top ten. This TCR came from a young man in good health and CMV-seronegative. The sequencing input was PBMCs. This rearrangement joins TRBV29-1 to TRBJ1-1; D possibly corresponds to TRBD1 (5 bases). CDR3 coding DNA: TGCAGCGTTGAAAGAGACAGTACGGCTTTCTTT. This gives the protein CSVERDSTAFF.